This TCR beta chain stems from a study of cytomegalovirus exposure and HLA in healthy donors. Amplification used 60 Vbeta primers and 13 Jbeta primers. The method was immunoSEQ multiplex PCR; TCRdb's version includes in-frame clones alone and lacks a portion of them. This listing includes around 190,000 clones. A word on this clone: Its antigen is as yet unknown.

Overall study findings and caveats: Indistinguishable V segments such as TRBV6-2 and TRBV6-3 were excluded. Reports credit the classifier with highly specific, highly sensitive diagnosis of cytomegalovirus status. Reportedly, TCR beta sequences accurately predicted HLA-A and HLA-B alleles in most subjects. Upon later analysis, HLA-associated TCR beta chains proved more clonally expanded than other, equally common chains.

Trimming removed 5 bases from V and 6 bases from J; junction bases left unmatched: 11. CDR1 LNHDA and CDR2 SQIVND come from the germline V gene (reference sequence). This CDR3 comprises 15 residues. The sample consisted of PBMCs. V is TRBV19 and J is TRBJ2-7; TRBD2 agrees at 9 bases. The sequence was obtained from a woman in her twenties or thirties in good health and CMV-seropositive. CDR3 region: CASSPLAGGLGEQYF. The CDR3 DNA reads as TGTGCCAGTAGTCCCCTGGCGGGAGGGCTCGGCGAGCAGTACTTC. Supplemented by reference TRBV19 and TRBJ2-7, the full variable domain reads DGGITQSPKYLFRKEGQNVTLSCEQNLNHDAMYWYRQDPGQGLRLIYYSQIVNDFQKGDIAEGYSVSREKKESFPLTVTSAQKNPTAFYLCASSPLAGGLGEQYFGPGTRLTVT.